Reported below is one T cell receptor beta chain. The data were obtained in a study of blood T cells in healthy people across ages. The second PCR ran roughly 6 to 11 cycles with a sample-barcoded 5' primer and J-beta primers. TCRdb fed the 5' RACE reads into MiXCR, producing one record per CDR3 protein. The table includes around 1.5 million distinct CDR3 sequences, 59% detected once. CDR1 is SGHAT, CDR2 FQNNGV, per germline. The CDR3 covers 14 residues. V was pared by 5 bases and J by 2 bases, with 12 bases between. V is TRBV11-2 and J is TRBJ2-5; perhaps TRBD1 as D (6 bases). The clonotype comes from a man aged 18 to 35 in good health. The sample consisted of blood. CDR3: CASSRSRGQETQYF. CDR3 DNA sequence: TGTGCCAGCAGCCGAAGCAGGGGACAAGAGACCCAGTACTTC.